The clone carrying this TCR beta chain occurred many times. This sample stems from a study of T-cell reconstitution after alpha-beta-depleted transplantation in children. Losses at the gene ends were 3 bases for V and 4 bases for J; bases not matched to a gene: 9. There are 16 residues in the CDR3. Looked up from germline, CDR1 is DFQATT and CDR2 is SNEGSKA (reference sequence). A TCRbeta library incorporating unique molecular identifiers was prepared. TCRdb reprocessed the PCR reads with MiXCR, giving one entry per CDR3 protein. The data show approximately 640,000 distinct CDR3 sequences, 16% seen once.

The TCR originated in a human donor who donated a stem cell graft to a child with acute myeloid leukemia. The chain recombines TRBV20-1 with TRBJ1-4, with 9 bases that match TRBD1. The sample was PBMCs from the stem cell graft donor, taken from the stem cell graft. The CDR3 region is CSARSLRDRVNEKLFF. CDR3 DNA sequence: TGCAGTGCTAGGAGCCTCCGGGACAGGGTTAATGAAAAACTGTTTTTT.